A selection of T cell receptor beta chains follows, all from one sample in a study of response to subunit inactivated influenza vaccine. Via MiXCR, TCRdb re-called the RT-PCR reads, giving one row per CDR3 protein. Here the sample spans roughly 700,000 distinct CDR3 sequences, approximately 15% being singletons. Sequenced material: PBMCs from blood, taken roughly 15 days before vaccination. These receptors originate from a man between 45 and 60 years old who received an inactivated influenza vaccine. Both conserved end residues are part of each CDR3. The D gene is left open where the match is weak. Where a row states a size, it is once, few, many or the class of an expanded clone; other rows omit it.

D gene,clone size,J gene,V gene,CDR3 DNA,CDR3 protein
TRBD2,many,TRBJ2-1,TRBV20-1,TGCAGTGCTAGGGCCCCACCTACTAGCGGGAGTAGGGGGAATGAGCAGTTCTTC,CSARAPPTSGSRGNEQFF
.,few,TRBJ2-5,TRBV21-1,TGTGCCAGCAGCAAAGAACAGCAAGAGACCCAGTACTTC,CASSKEQQETQYF
.,.,TRBJ2-7,TRBV7-2,TGTGCCAGCAGCCAAACTCCTGCCTACGAGCAGTACTTC,CASSQTPAYEQYF
TRBD1,few,TRBJ2-2,TRBV5-1,TGCGCCAGCAGCTACGGACAGGTGACCGGGGAGCTGTTTTTT,CASSYGQVTGELFF
.,.,TRBJ2-3,TRBV6-5,TGTGCCAGCAGTTACGAGGGGCGGGCAGATACGCAGTATTTT,CASSYEGRADTQYF
.,few,TRBJ2-1,TRBV6-1,TGTGCCAGCAGGGCAGGGGTGCCAGGGGACGATGAGCAGTTCTTC,CASRAGVPGDDEQFF
.,few,TRBJ2-3,TRBV11-2,TGTGCCAGCAGCTTAGAGCCCCCACCCTCTAGAAGCTCTAGCACAGATACGCAGTATTTT,CASSLEPPPSRSSSTDTQYF
TRBD1,.,TRBJ2-2,TRBV6-5,TGTGCCAGCAGCACTCGGACAGGCCGAACCGGGGAGCTGTTTTTT,CASSTRTGRTGELFF
TRBD2,.,TRBJ2-3,TRBV10-3,TGTGCCATCAGTGACAGCGGGGGGGCTACAGATACGCAGTATTTT,CAISDSGGATDTQYF
TRBD1,.,TRBJ2-1,TRBV5-1,TGCGCCAGCAGCTTGGAATTTGAAGGGGGCGCATTTAGGGACAATGAGCAGTTCTTC,CASSLEFEGGAFRDNEQFF
TRBD1,few,TRBJ1-6,TRBV20-1,TGCAGTGCTAGAGGGGACAGGGGTAATTCACCCCTCCACTTT,CSARGDRGNSPLHF
TRBD1,few,TRBJ2-7,TRBV18,TGTGCCAGCTCACCACCGGGACAGGGGCCCTACGAGCAGTACTTC,CASSPPGQGPYEQYF
.,many,TRBJ2-7,TRBV4-3,TGCGCCAGCAGCCAAGTGTTCGGCTACTCCTACGAGCAGTACTTC,CASSQVFGYSYEQYF
TRBD1,.,TRBJ2-1,TRBV10-3,TGTGCCACCAAAGGACAGGGGGCTTACAATGAGCAGTTCTTC,CATKGQGAYNEQFF
.,few,TRBJ1-1,TRBV28,TGTGCCAGCACCCCCCGGGGGGAGGCTGAAGCTTTCTTT,CASTPRGEAEAFF
TRBD1,few,TRBJ2-2,TRBV11-2,TGTGCCAGCAGCTTGCTCGACAGGGCCGGGGAGCTGTTTTTT,CASSLLDRAGELFF
.,.,TRBJ2-5,TRBV4-1,TGCGCCAGCAGCCAAGCGGTTCGGGTTTTGGAAAGGGAGACCCAGTACTTC,CASSQAVRVLERETQYF
.,.,TRBJ2-1,TRBV24-1,TGTGCCACCAGTGATGGCCACAGGGAGTACAATGAGCAGTTCTTC,CATSDGHREYNEQFF